The rows below give T cell receptor beta chains drawn from one sample of a study of cytomegalovirus exposure and HLA in healthy donors. This table comes from immunoSEQ multiplex PCR, and its TCRdb copy is limited to in-frame clones, with some not included. Here the sample spans more than 90,000 clones, around 82% being singletons. The specimen sequenced was PBMCs. All receptors derive from a woman aged 60-75 years in good health and CMV-seronegative. Both conserved end residues are part of each CDR3. Fields, in order: CDR3 DNA, CDR3 protein, clone size, D gene, J gene, CDR3 length, V gene. D genes are given only for firm matches. Some rows have no size entry. The others give once, few or many, or a class for an expanded clone.

CDR3nt: TGTGCCAGCACCCTGGCGGGGGGGACAGATACGCAGTATTTT
CDR3aa: CASTLAGGTDTQYF
abundance: NA
d_gene: TRBD2
j_gene: TRBJ2-3
len: 14
v_gene: TRBV7-2

CDR3nt: TGTGCCAGCAGTCTCGGACTAGCGGAATACAATGAGCAGTTCTTC
CDR3aa: CASSLGLAEYNEQFF
abundance: NA
d_gene: TRBD2
j_gene: TRBJ2-1
len: 15
v_gene: TRBV6-5

CDR3nt: TGTGCCAGCTCTCCTAGAACAGGGAACAGTCAAGACACCATATATTTT
CDR3aa: CASSPRTGNSQDTIYF
abundance: NA
d_gene: NA
j_gene: TRBJ1-3
len: 16
v_gene: TRBV7-9

CDR3nt: TGTGCCAGCGGACTAGCTAATACCGGGGAGCTGTTTTTT
CDR3aa: CASGLANTGELFF
abundance: once
d_gene: TRBD2
j_gene: TRBJ2-2
len: 13
v_gene: TRBV6-6

CDR3nt: TGCAGCGCCAGGGGCCCTGCAGGGAGGAACACTGAAGCTTTCTTT
CDR3aa: CSARGPAGRNTEAFF
abundance: NA
d_gene: NA
j_gene: TRBJ1-1
len: 15
v_gene: TRBV29-1

CDR3nt: TGTGCCATACAGGGGACGAACTATGGCTACACCTTC
CDR3aa: CAIQGTNYGYTF
abundance: NA
d_gene: TRBD1
j_gene: TRBJ1-2
len: 12
v_gene: TRBV10-3

CDR3nt: TGTGCCAGCAGCCAAGATCTGGGAGTCTATGGCTACACCTTC
CDR3aa: CASSQDLGVYGYTF
abundance: NA
d_gene: NA
j_gene: TRBJ1-2
len: 14
v_gene: TRBV14

CDR3nt: TGTGCCAGCAGTTCCCGCAGGGGTTACAATCAGCCCCAGCATTTT
CDR3aa: CASSSRRGYNQPQHF
abundance: NA
d_gene: NA
j_gene: TRBJ1-5
len: 15
v_gene: TRBV28

CDR3nt: TGTGCCGGCAGCGTAGCTCTAGACACTGAAGCTTTCTTT
CDR3aa: CAGSVALDTEAFF
abundance: NA
d_gene: NA
j_gene: TRBJ1-1
len: 13
v_gene: TRBV9

CDR3nt: TGTGCCAGCTTCCCGGGGTCGGCCGCCACTGAAGCTTTCTTT
CDR3aa: CASFPGSAATEAFF
abundance: few
d_gene: NA
j_gene: TRBJ1-1
len: 14
v_gene: TRBV6-1

CDR3nt: TGTGCCACCAGCAGCGGACAGGGGTACCGCTACGAGCAGTACTTC
CDR3aa: CATSSGQGYRYEQYF
abundance: NA
d_gene: TRBD1
j_gene: TRBJ2-7
len: 15
v_gene: TRBV15

CDR3nt: TGTGCCAGTAGTATAGAGGCACACGGGTCCAATGAGCAGTTCTTC
CDR3aa: CASSIEAHGSNEQFF
abundance: NA
d_gene: NA
j_gene: TRBJ2-1
len: 15
v_gene: TRBV19

CDR3nt: TGTGCCAGCAGCTTCGATCGGTCCTACAATGAGCAGTTCTTC
CDR3aa: CASSFDRSYNEQFF
abundance: NA
d_gene: NA
j_gene: TRBJ2-1
len: 14
v_gene: TRBV13

CDR3nt: TGTGCCAGCAGCTTAGACGGGGGATCAAATGAAAAACTGTTTTTT
CDR3aa: CASSLDGGSNEKLFF
abundance: NA
d_gene: NA
j_gene: TRBJ1-4
len: 15
v_gene: TRBV7-2

CDR3nt: TGTGCCACCGGTCGGGTGAGCAATCAGCCCCAGCATTTT
CDR3aa: CATGRVSNQPQHF
abundance: NA
d_gene: NA
j_gene: TRBJ1-5
len: 13
v_gene: TRBV6-5

CDR3nt: TGTGCCAGCAGTGAATCTCTAGGGACTAGCGGGCTCTACGAGCAGTACTTC
CDR3aa: CASSESLGTSGLYEQYF
abundance: few
d_gene: TRBD2
j_gene: TRBJ2-7
len: 17
v_gene: TRBV6-1

CDR3nt: TGCGCCAGCAAATCGTCGGGAAGCGTAGGAGAGACCCAGTACTTC
CDR3aa: CASKSSGSVGETQYF
abundance: NA
d_gene: NA
j_gene: TRBJ2-5
len: 15
v_gene: TRBV5-1

CDR3nt: TGTGCCAGCTCACCCAGGGACAGGCCCTACGAGCAGTACTTC
CDR3aa: CASSPRDRPYEQYF
abundance: once
d_gene: TRBD1
j_gene: TRBJ2-7
len: 14
v_gene: TRBV18

CDR3nt: TGTGCCAGCAGTGATAGTGCGGCCGCCTACAATGAGCAGTTCTTC
CDR3aa: CASSDSAAAYNEQFF
abundance: NA
d_gene: NA
j_gene: TRBJ2-1
len: 15
v_gene: TRBV25-1

CDR3nt: TGTGCCAGCAGTCGTCTAGCGGGAGCTCATGAGCAGTTCTTC
CDR3aa: CASSRLAGAHEQFF
abundance: few
d_gene: TRBD2
j_gene: TRBJ2-1
len: 14
v_gene: TRBV6-1

CDR3nt: TGTGCCAGTAGCCCACTAGCGGGAGGGGTCAATGAGCAGTTCTTC
CDR3aa: CASSPLAGGVNEQFF
abundance: NA
d_gene: TRBD2
j_gene: TRBJ2-1
len: 15
v_gene: TRBV19

CDR3nt: TGTGCCAGTAGGAGCGCAGGGACTAACTATGGCTACACCTTC
CDR3aa: CASRSAGTNYGYTF
abundance: NA
d_gene: NA
j_gene: TRBJ1-2
len: 14
v_gene: TRBV19

CDR3nt: TGTGCCGGAGGGCAGGAGGGTAACTATGGCTACACCTTC
CDR3aa: CAGGQEGNYGYTF
abundance: NA
d_gene: NA
j_gene: TRBJ1-2
len: 13
v_gene: TRBV5-4

CDR3nt: TGCGCCAGCAGCTTGAGTACAGGGGAGGCCTATGGCTACACCTTC
CDR3aa: CASSLSTGEAYGYTF
abundance: NA
d_gene: TRBD1
j_gene: TRBJ1-2
len: 15
v_gene: TRBV5-1

CDR3nt: TGTGCCAGCAGCGTAGATGAGACAGTTGGCTACACCTTC
CDR3aa: CASSVDETVGYTF
abundance: NA
d_gene: NA
j_gene: TRBJ1-2
len: 13
v_gene: TRBV9

CDR3nt: TGCAGCGTTGAAGGGGCCGGGACAGTTAATGGCTACACCTTC
CDR3aa: CSVEGAGTVNGYTF
abundance: few
d_gene: TRBD1
j_gene: TRBJ1-2
len: 14
v_gene: TRBV29-1

CDR3nt: TGTGCCAGCATGGGAGGGACCTATGGCTACACCTTC
CDR3aa: CASMGGTYGYTF
abundance: NA
d_gene: NA
j_gene: TRBJ1-2
len: 12
v_gene: TRBV27

CDR3nt: TGTGCCAGCAGCACGGGACACCTGTACGAGCAGTACTTC
CDR3aa: CASSTGHLYEQYF
abundance: few
d_gene: NA
j_gene: TRBJ2-7
len: 13
v_gene: TRBV5-4

CDR3nt: TGTGCCAGCGCGGACAGCAACTATGGCTACACCTTC
CDR3aa: CASADSNYGYTF
abundance: once
d_gene: NA
j_gene: TRBJ1-2
len: 12
v_gene: TRBV28

CDR3nt: TGCGCCAGCAGCTTGGGCTCTAGCGGTGAGCAGTTCTTC
CDR3aa: CASSLGSSGEQFF
abundance: once
d_gene: TRBD2
j_gene: TRBJ2-1
len: 13
v_gene: TRBV5-1

CDR3nt: TGTGCCAGCAGTTTAGGCAGGGACACTGAAGCTTTCTTT
CDR3aa: CASSLGRDTEAFF
abundance: NA
d_gene: NA
j_gene: TRBJ1-1
len: 13
v_gene: TRBV27

CDR3nt: TGTGCCAGCAGCGCCGTATCAAGTATCGAGGGACAAATGCTTTACGAGCAGTACTTC
CDR3aa: CASSAVSSIEGQMLYEQYF
abundance: NA
d_gene: NA
j_gene: TRBJ2-7
len: 19
v_gene: TRBV5-6

CDR3nt: TGTGCCAGCAGTGACCCCCTCCGGGTCCCTAATTACGAGCAGTACTTC
CDR3aa: CASSDPLRVPNYEQYF
abundance: NA
d_gene: NA
j_gene: TRBJ2-7
len: 16
v_gene: TRBV25-1

CDR3nt: TGTGCCAGCAGCCTACGGACAGGGAAAGTGTTAAACACTGAAGCTTTCTTT
CDR3aa: CASSLRTGKVLNTEAFF
abundance: NA
d_gene: TRBD1
j_gene: TRBJ1-1
len: 17
v_gene: TRBV7-9

CDR3nt: TGTGCCAGCAGTCCGACAGGGAATCCCTCCTACGAGCAGTACTTC
CDR3aa: CASSPTGNPSYEQYF
abundance: NA
d_gene: TRBD1
j_gene: TRBJ2-7
len: 15
v_gene: TRBV6-5

CDR3nt: TGCGCCAGCAGGGGGGGGCCCGGGGCCAACGTCCTGACTTTC
CDR3aa: CASRGGPGANVLTF
abundance: NA
d_gene: NA
j_gene: TRBJ2-6
len: 14
v_gene: TRBV5-1

CDR3nt: TGCGCCAGCAGTCCCGGACAGTCTAACTATGGCTACACCTTC
CDR3aa: CASSPGQSNYGYTF
abundance: NA
d_gene: NA
j_gene: TRBJ1-2
len: 14
v_gene: TRBV4-3

CDR3nt: TGTGCCAGCAGCGTAGCCAGGGAGGACTATGGCTACACCTTC
CDR3aa: CASSVAREDYGYTF
abundance: NA
d_gene: NA
j_gene: TRBJ1-2
len: 14
v_gene: TRBV9

CDR3nt: TGTGCCAGCCATCGAATGGGGCAGGGCCTGAATAATGAAAAACTGTTTTTT
CDR3aa: CASHRMGQGLNNEKLFF
abundance: NA
d_gene: NA
j_gene: TRBJ1-4
len: 17
v_gene: TRBV28

CDR3nt: TGTGCCAGCAGTTTTCAGGAGACCCAGTACTTC
CDR3aa: CASSFQETQYF
abundance: few
d_gene: NA
j_gene: TRBJ2-5
len: 11
v_gene: TRBV28

CDR3nt: TGTGCCACGACGAGGGGGACCTCCTACGAGCAGTACTTC
CDR3aa: CATTRGTSYEQYF
abundance: NA
d_gene: NA
j_gene: TRBJ2-7
len: 13
v_gene: TRBV6-5

CDR3nt: TGTGCCAGCAGTTCCCCAACGACAGTCCGAACCTACGAGCAGTACTTC
CDR3aa: CASSSPTTVRTYEQYF
abundance: NA
d_gene: NA
j_gene: TRBJ2-7
len: 16
v_gene: TRBV28

CDR3nt: TGTGCCTGGAGTGTCTCAGGGGGTACAGATACGCAGTATTTT
CDR3aa: CAWSVSGGTDTQYF
abundance: NA
d_gene: TRBD1
j_gene: TRBJ2-3
len: 14
v_gene: TRBV30

CDR3nt: TGTGCCAGCTCACCCCCAGGACAGGTCGGGGAGTCGACCCAGCATTTT
CDR3aa: CASSPPGQVGESTQHF
abundance: NA
d_gene: TRBD1
j_gene: TRBJ1-5
len: 16
v_gene: TRBV18

CDR3nt: TGTGCCAGCAGCTGGACTAGCGGCCGATCTCCCTACGAGCAGTACTTC
CDR3aa: CASSWTSGRSPYEQYF
abundance: NA
d_gene: TRBD2
j_gene: TRBJ2-7
len: 16
v_gene: TRBV5-8

CDR3nt: TGTGCCTGGTCTAGCGGGATAAGCTCCTACAATGAGCAGTTCTTC
CDR3aa: CAWSSGISSYNEQFF
abundance: NA
d_gene: TRBD2
j_gene: TRBJ2-1
len: 15
v_gene: TRBV30

CDR3nt: TGTGCCAGCACCCTAAAGCTTAATAATTCACCCCTCCACTTT
CDR3aa: CASTLKLNNSPLHF
abundance: once
d_gene: NA
j_gene: TRBJ1-6
len: 14
v_gene: TRBV6-5

CDR3nt: TGTGCCAGCAGCCCCGACAGGGCCTACGAGCAGTACTTC
CDR3aa: CASSPDRAYEQYF
abundance: NA
d_gene: TRBD1
j_gene: TRBJ2-7
len: 13
v_gene: TRBV7-2

CDR3nt: TGTGCCAGCAGCGTAGTTACAGGTTCATATGGCTACACCTTC
CDR3aa: CASSVVTGSYGYTF
abundance: NA
d_gene: NA
j_gene: TRBJ1-2
len: 14
v_gene: TRBV9

CDR3nt: TGTGCCAGTAGTATTCCTCCGGGACTAGCTTCCACCGGGGAGCTGTTTTTT
CDR3aa: CASSIPPGLASTGELFF
abundance: NA
d_gene: TRBD2
j_gene: TRBJ2-2
len: 17
v_gene: TRBV19

CDR3nt: TGCGCCAGCAGCCCGGGAGGTGGGGAGACCCAGTACTTC
CDR3aa: CASSPGGGETQYF
abundance: NA
d_gene: TRBD2
j_gene: TRBJ2-5
len: 13
v_gene: TRBV5-1

CDR3nt: TGCGCCAGCAGCTCAACACAGGGGTCCGGGGAGCTGTTTTTT
CDR3aa: CASSSTQGSGELFF
abundance: few
d_gene: TRBD1
j_gene: TRBJ2-2
len: 14
v_gene: TRBV5-1

CDR3nt: TGTGCCAGCAGCTGGGGACAGGGAAGGGTGTTTGAAAACATTCAGTACTTC
CDR3aa: CASSWGQGRVFENIQYF
abundance: NA
d_gene: TRBD1
j_gene: TRBJ2-4
len: 17
v_gene: TRBV5-6

CDR3nt: TGCAGCGGAAAAGGGGCGCTGAACACTGAAGCTTTCTTT
CDR3aa: CSGKGALNTEAFF
abundance: NA
d_gene: NA
j_gene: TRBJ1-1
len: 13
v_gene: TRBV29-1

CDR3nt: TGTGCCATCAGTGAGTCGGGCAGGGGTTTGTCCTACGAGCAGTACTTC
CDR3aa: CAISESGRGLSYEQYF
abundance: NA
d_gene: NA
j_gene: TRBJ2-7
len: 16
v_gene: TRBV10-3

CDR3nt: TGTGCCAGCAGCCCACAGGGCTCCTATGGCTACACCTTC
CDR3aa: CASSPQGSYGYTF
abundance: once
d_gene: NA
j_gene: TRBJ1-2
len: 13
v_gene: TRBV6-4

CDR3nt: TGTGCCAGCAGCGGAGGCGGGGGGGCCGGCAATGAGCAGTTCTTC
CDR3aa: CASSGGGGAGNEQFF
abundance: NA
d_gene: TRBD2
j_gene: TRBJ2-1
len: 15
v_gene: TRBV9

CDR3nt: TGTGCCAGCAGCCCAACTGAGACCCAGTACTTC
CDR3aa: CASSPTETQYF
abundance: NA
d_gene: NA
j_gene: TRBJ2-5
len: 11
v_gene: TRBV5-8

CDR3nt: TGTGCCAGCAGCGCATGGGACATTGGATCCCTCCGCTCCTACAATGAGCAGTTCTTC
CDR3aa: CASSAWDIGSLRSYNEQFF
abundance: NA
d_gene: NA
j_gene: TRBJ2-1
len: 19
v_gene: TRBV9

CDR3nt: TGTGCCAGCAGCTTGCCAGTGGACAGCTCGTACGAGCAGTACTTC
CDR3aa: CASSLPVDSSYEQYF
abundance: NA
d_gene: NA
j_gene: TRBJ2-7
len: 15
v_gene: TRBV11-2